Listed here are 19 T cell receptor beta chains from one sample, sequenced in a study of cytomegalovirus exposure and HLA in healthy donors. PCR used 60 Vbeta primers and 13 Jbeta primers. Some clones are missing from TCRdb's copy, which holds only in-frame ones; the method was immunoSEQ multiplex PCR. This table has more than 110,000 clones, about 10% appearing once. Sequencing was done on a sample of PBMCs. The receptors shown here come from a middle-aged man in good health and CMV-seronegative.

This clone was observed a handful of times. The V gene is TRBV6-1, the J gene TRBJ1-1; TRBD1 might be the D (6 bases). This CDR3 contains 15 residues. The V end was cut by 6 bases, the J end by 4 bases, with 18 bases between. Germline-derived CDR1 and CDR2 are MNHNS and SASEGT. The CDR3 DNA sequence: TGTGCCAGCAGGAGTCAGGGGAATAGGGTCACTGAAGCTTTCTTT. It specifies CASRSQGNRVTEAFF.

The table lists this clone with a few counts. V and J are TRBV7-8 and TRBJ1-2, with D possibly being TRBD1 (5 bases). Trimming took 3 bases from V and 6 from J, leaving 17 bases between them. The CDR3 sequence is 15 residues long. Looked up from germline, CDR1 is SGHVS and CDR2 is FQNEAQ. In DNA form, the CDR3 reads TGTGCCAGCAGCTTCAATCTCCAGGGAGGGCATGGCTACACCTTC. As protein: CASSFNLQGGHGYTF.

V gene TRBV4-1 combines with J gene TRBJ1-1; D is unresolved. V lost 0 bases, J lost 10 bases, and 18 bases lay in between. Germline lookup yields CDR1 MGHRA and CDR2 YSYEKL. CDR3 length: 15 amino acids. CDR3 region: CASSQEAADPSRAFF. The CDR3 region has the DNA TGCGCCAGCAGCCAAGAAGCGGCAGACCCTTCTAGAGCTTTCTTT.

This clone was seen only a few times. This chain joins TRBV20-1 and TRBJ1-2, with D hard to call. Germline loops: CDR1 DFQATT, CDR2 SNEGSKA (reference sequence). The V and J ends lost 0 bases and 8 bases respectively, with 7 bases between them. This CDR3 has 11 amino acids. The DNA of the CDR3 is TGCAGTGCTAGAGATAATTTAGGCTACACCTTC. It encodes CSARDNLGYTF.

Points on this clone: This CDR3 fails to terminate in the conserved phenylalanine or tryptophan, so it likely reflects a read error. This sequence joins TRBV13 and TRBJ1-1; 9 nucleotides agree with TRBD1. From germline, CDR1 is PRHDT and CDR2 FYEKMQ (reference sequence). The CDR3 has 16 residues. For the CDR3, the DNA is TGTGACAGCAGCCCGGAACAGGGGGCGATTCAAACTGAAGCTTTCTTG. This translates into CDSSPEQGAIQTEAFL.

The chain combines TRBV6-1 with TRBJ1-1; D might be TRBD1 (6 bases). Per the germline V gene, CDR1 is MNHNS and CDR2 is SASEGT. The germline V and J ends were trimmed by 4 bases and 2 bases, with 14 bases remaining between them. The CDR3 contains 15 residues. In nucleotides, the CDR3 is TGTGCCAGCAGTGGTGGACAGAATCGCAACACTGAAGCTTTCTTT. Translating it yields CASSGGQNRNTEAFF.

The rearrangement links TRBV11-1 to TRBJ1-5, with D maybe TRBD1 (5 bases). Germline V gene data show CDR1 as SGHAT and CDR2 as FQDESV (reference sequence). The CDR3 has 13 amino acids. V lost 5 bases and J 4 bases, leaving 9 bases between the germline ends. The CDR3 spells CASSRQSNQPQHF. The CDR3 DNA follows: TGTGCCAGCAGCCGACAGTCTAATCAGCCCCAGCATTTT.

This clone was counted only a few times. The chain couples TRBV6-1 to TRBJ2-1, with TRBD2 identical over 8 bases. Trimming took 3 bases from V and 15 from J; bases not matched to a gene: 13. The CDR3 spans 14 residues. Per the germline V gene, CDR1 is MNHNS and CDR2 is SASEGT. The CDR3 nucleotides read TGTGCCAGCAGTGAGTGGCGGGGGGACCGGGTGCCGTTCTTC. Encoded protein: CASSEWRGDRVPFF.

This clone was observed a handful of times. The gene calls are TRBV19 and TRBJ2-2, with D possibly matching TRBD2 (6 bases). The CDR3 has 14 amino acids. The V gene lost 7 bases and the J gene lost 4 bases, with 13 bases spanning the gap. CDR1 and CDR2 from the germline V gene are LNHDA and SQIVND (reference sequence). The CDR3 sequence is CASIGGIGTGELFF. CDR3 nucleotide sequence: TGTGCCAGTATAGGCGGGATCGGCACCGGGGAGCTGTTTTTT.

In this sample, this clone turned up a few times. The rearrangement joins TRBV25-1 to TRBJ1-4; 9 bases match TRBD1. This CDR3 spans 13 amino acids. Germline V gene lookup returns CDR1 MGHDK and CDR2 SYGVNS. Trimming took 8 bases from V and 10 from J; bases not matched to a gene: 8. The CDR3 nucleotides are TGTGCCAGCGCGGGACAGGGAGTCTCAAAACTGTTTTTT. Amino acids: CASAGQGVSKLFF. Supplemented by reference TRBV25-1 and TRBJ1-4, the full variable domain reads EADIYQTPRYLVIGTGKKITLECSQTMGHDKMYWYQQDPGMELHLIHYSYGVNSTEKGDLSSESTVSRIRTEHFPLTLESARPSHTSQYLCASAGQGVSKLFFGSGTQLSVL.

The chain combines TRBV7-6 with TRBJ1-5; D uncertain. Trimming pared 5 bases from V and 1 base from J, leaving 6 bases between. Germline V gives CDR1 SGHVS, CDR2 FNYEAQ. The CDR3 spans 13 residues. The CDR3 nucleotides read TGTGCCAGCAGCCTCCTAAGCAATCAGCCCCAGCATTTT. Translation: CASSLLSNQPQHF.

This clone has only a few counts. The CDR3 nucleotides read TGTGCCAGCAGGCCACAGGTCCCCAATCAGCCCCAGCATTTT. It is translated as CASRPQVPNQPQHF. V and J are TRBV6-5 and TRBJ1-5; a weak D match, TRBD1 (5 bases). With 6 bases removed from V and 3 bases from J, the gap between germline ends came to 12 bases. Germline V gene lookup returns CDR1 MNHEY and CDR2 SVGAGI. This CDR3 spans 14 amino acids.

This chain uses TRBV5-1 with TRBJ2-5; 8 nucleotides match TRBD1. V was clipped by 0 bases and J by 5 bases; unmatched bases: 6. The CDR3 has 15 amino acids. Looked up from germline, CDR1 is SGHRS and CDR2 is YFSETQ. The CDR3 DNA reads TGCGCCAGCAGCTTGGCAGGGGGCTTTGGGGAGACCCAGTACTTC. This translates into CASSLAGGFGETQYF.

A few counts support this clone. This chain joins TRBV7-9 and TRBJ1-1; tentatively, D is TRBD1 (5 bases). Germline CDR1 reads SEHNR; CDR2 reads FQNEAQ (reference sequence). V was shortened by 3 bases and J by 3 bases, with 14 bases between the two germline ends. This CDR3 has 15 residues. The DNA for the CDR3 is TGTGCCAGCAGCTTTCAGGGCGGGGTGTACACTGAAGCTTTCTTT. This sequence encodes CASSFQGGVYTEAFF.

The genes are TRBV13 and TRBJ1-1; 7 positions match TRBD1. The trim removed 11 bases at V and 2 bases at J, leaving 8 bases unmatched. Germline V gene lookup returns CDR1 PRHDT and CDR2 FYEKMQ (reference sequence). The CDR3 has 13 residues. CDR3 region: CASNGGGNTEAFF. The CDR3 coding sequence is TGTGCCTCAAATGGAGGGGGCAACACTGAAGCTTTCTTT.

The V gene is TRBV6-5, the J gene TRBJ1-1; tentatively, D is TRBD1 (6 bases). The CDR3 extends over 15 amino acids. V was cut by 4 bases and J by 1 base, with 13 bases left in between. Germline V CDR1 and CDR2: MNHEY, SVGAGI. The DNA of the CDR3 is TGTGCCAGCAGTTTACAAGGACAGAAGAACACTGAAGCTTTCTTT. Its protein is CASSLQGQKNTEAFF.

The gene calls are TRBV11-2 and TRBJ1-5, with TRBD1 identical over 8 bases. Germline loops: CDR1 SGHAT, CDR2 FQNNGV. The ends lost 5 bases at V and 1 base at J; junction bases unmatched: 4. The CDR3 is 15 amino acids. CDR3 DNA sequence: TGTGCCAGCAGCCTCACAGGGGGAAGCAATCAGCCCCAGCATTTT. It specifies CASSLTGGSNQPQHF.

This clone showed up just a few times. This chain links TRBV11-3 with TRBJ2-7; TRBD2 matches 7 bases. The CDR3 runs to 14 residues. Trimming cost V 5 bases and J 4 bases; bases outside gene matches: 8. Germline V gene data show CDR1 as SGHNT and CDR2 as YENEEA. This chain's CDR3 is CASSQGLSSYEQYF. The CDR3 DNA follows: TGTGCCAGCAGCCAGGGACTATCTTCTTACGAGCAGTACTTC. Filled out from reference TRBV11-3 and TRBJ2-7, the complete variable domain reads EAGVVQSPRYKIIEKKQPVAFWCNPISGHNTLYWYLQNLGQGPELLIRYENEEAVDDSQLPKDRFSAERLKGVDSTLKIQPAELGDSAVYLCASSQGLSSYEQYFGPGTRLTVT.

This chain uses TRBV11-2 with TRBJ2-2; perhaps TRBD2 as D (6 bases). This CDR3 contains 15 residues. V shed 0 bases and J shed 1 base, with 6 bases lying between them. CDR1 is SGHAT and CDR2 is FQNNGV in the germline V gene. CDR3 DNA sequence: TGTGCCAGCAGCTTAGACGGGGGGAACACCGGGGAGCTGTTTTTT. Its translation: CASSLDGGNTGELFF.